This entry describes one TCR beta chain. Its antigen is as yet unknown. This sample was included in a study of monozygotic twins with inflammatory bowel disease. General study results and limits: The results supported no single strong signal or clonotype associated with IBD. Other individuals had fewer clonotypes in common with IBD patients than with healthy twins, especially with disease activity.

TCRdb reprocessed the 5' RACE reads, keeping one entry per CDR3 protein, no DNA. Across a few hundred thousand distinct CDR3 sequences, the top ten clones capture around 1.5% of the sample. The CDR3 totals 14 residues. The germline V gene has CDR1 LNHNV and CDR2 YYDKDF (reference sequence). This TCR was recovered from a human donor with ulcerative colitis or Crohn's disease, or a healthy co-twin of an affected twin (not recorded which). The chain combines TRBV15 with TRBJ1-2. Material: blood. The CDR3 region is CATSSRRASYGYTF.